This T cell receptor beta chain emerged from a study of T cell responses to AZD1222 COVID-19 vaccine. Study-wide results and caveats: There were vaccine-associated CD4 TCRs across spike, dominant at 160-218 and 743-854. No day 14 peak samples; only post-peak repertoires were characterized.

Clones were sequenced by immunoSEQ multiplex PCR, and TCRdb holds only the in-frame ones, with some missing. The sample has 75,000 to 85,000 clones; roughly 90% are singletons. V was clipped by 0 bases and J by 7 bases; unmatched bases: 3. Looked up from germline, CDR1 is SGHRS and CDR2 is YFSETQ. The CDR3 has 14 amino acids. Details on this clone: Antigen specificity is unknown.

The chain has TRBV5-1 and TRBJ1-1; 10 bases are a match to TRBD1. Material: peripheral blood, obtained on day 0 of AZD1222 vaccination. The receptor was derived from an adult in good health. The DNA for the CDR3 is TGCGCCAGCAGCTTGGGACAGGGGGCAGGTGAAGCTTTCTTT. Translating gives CASSLGQGAGEAFF.